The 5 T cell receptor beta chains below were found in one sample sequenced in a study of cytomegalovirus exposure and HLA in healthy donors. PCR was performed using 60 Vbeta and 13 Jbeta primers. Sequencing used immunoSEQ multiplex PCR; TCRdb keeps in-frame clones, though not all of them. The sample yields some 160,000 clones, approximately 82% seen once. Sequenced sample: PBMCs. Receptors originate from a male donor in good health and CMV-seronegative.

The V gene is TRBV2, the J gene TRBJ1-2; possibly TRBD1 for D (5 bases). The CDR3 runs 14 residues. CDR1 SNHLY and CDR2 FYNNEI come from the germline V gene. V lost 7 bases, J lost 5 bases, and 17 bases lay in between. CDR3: CASIYSGIGYGYTF. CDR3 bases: TGTGCCAGCATTTATTCAGGGATTGGGTATGGCTACACCTTC.

In nucleotides, the CDR3 is TGTGCCAGCAGGGGGGGGGTTGAGCAGTTCTTC. It is translated as CASRGGVEQFF. V gene TRBV7-9 combines with J gene TRBJ2-1; TRBD2 matches at 7 bases. The J segment lost 9 bases and the V segment lost 6 bases, leaving 2 bases of the junction unmatched. There are 11 residues in the CDR3. The germline V gene encodes CDR1 SEHNR and CDR2 FQNEAQ (reference sequence).

The CDR3 region has the DNA TGTGCCAGCAGTTTGCAGCCAGGGGGAAAAGAGACCCAGTACTTC. It yields the protein CASSLQPGGKETQYF. The chain has TRBV28 and TRBJ2-5, with 7 bases fitting TRBD1. The CDR3 consists of 15 residues. J gave up 3 bases and V 3 bases, and 7 bases lay outside the gene matches. Germline V gene lookup returns CDR1 MDHEN and CDR2 SYDVKM.

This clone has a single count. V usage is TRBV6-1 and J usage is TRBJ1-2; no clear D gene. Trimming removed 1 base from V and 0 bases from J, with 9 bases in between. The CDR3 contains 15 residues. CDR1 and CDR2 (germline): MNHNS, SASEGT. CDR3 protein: CASSEGVIANYGYTF. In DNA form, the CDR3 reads TGTGCCAGCAGTGAAGGCGTAATCGCTAACTATGGCTACACCTTC.

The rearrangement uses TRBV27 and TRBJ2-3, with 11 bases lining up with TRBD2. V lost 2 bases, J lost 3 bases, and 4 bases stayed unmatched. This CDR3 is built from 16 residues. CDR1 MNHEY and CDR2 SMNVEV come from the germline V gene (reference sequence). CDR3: CASSLRSGRVTDTQYF. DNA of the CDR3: TGTGCCAGCAGTTTACGTAGCGGGAGGGTTACAGATACGCAGTATTTT.